Following are 13 T cell receptor beta chains from one sample sequenced in a study of control samples from healthy donors and cancer patients. Clones were read by immunoSEQ multiplex PCR, and TCRdb kept only the in-frame ones, dropping some. The table has 15,000 to 20,000 clones, about 86% seen once. Sequences were obtained from PBMCs. The source is a woman aged 70-85 years with colorectal cancer.

The rearrangement uses TRBV6-5 and TRBJ1-6; D is possibly TRBD1 (5 bases). The V and J ends lost 7 bases and 9 bases respectively, with 16 bases between them. The germline gives CDR1 MNHEY, CDR2 SVGAGI. The CDR3 length is 14 residues. The DNA of the CDR3 is TGTGCCAGCACCCCTGGGGCGAGGAGTTCACCCCTCCACTTT. Protein: CASTPGARSSPLHF.

This clone was counted a few times. V gene TRBV25-1 combines with J gene TRBJ1-6, with D hard to call. CDR1 MGHDK and CDR2 SYGVNS come from the germline V gene. The CDR3 contains 14 residues. V lost 4 bases to trimming and J lost 0 bases, with 4 bases between them. CDR3 nucleotides: TGTGCCAGCAGTGGAAGCTCCTATAATTCACCCCTCCACTTT. Amino acids: CASSGSSYNSPLHF. Full variable domain (outside the CDR3, taken from reference TRBV25-1 and TRBJ1-6): EADIYQTPRYLVIGTGKKITLECSQTMGHDKMYWYQQDPGMELHLIHYSYGVNSTEKGDLSSESTVSRIRTEHFPLTLESARPSHTSQYLCASSGSSYNSPLHFGNGTRLTVT.

This sequence joins TRBV4-1 and TRBJ1-2, with D possibly being TRBD1 (5 bases). Germline V lookup: CDR1 MGHRA, CDR2 YSYEKL. Deletions cut 0 bases from V and 4 bases from J, with 21 bases between. The CDR3 totals 18 residues. The DNA of the CDR3 is TGCGCCAGCAGCCAAGACAATAGGCGCCAGGGAGTGGGCTATGGCTACACCTTC. It specifies CASSQDNRRQGVGYGYTF.

The genes are TRBV5-5 and TRBJ1-2; no reliable D call. V lost 1 base and J lost 0, with 10 bases in between. Germline V gives CDR1 SGHKS, CDR2 YYEKEE (reference sequence). This CDR3 is 15 amino acids long. The DNA for the CDR3 is TGTGCCAGCAGCTTGTCAGTAGCCTCTAACTATGGCTACACCTTC. It encodes CASSLSVASNYGYTF. Drawing the rest from reference TRBV5-5 and TRBJ1-2, the complete variable domain is DAGVTQSPTHLIKTRGQQVTLRCSPISGHKSVSWYQQVLGQGPQFIFQYYEKEERGRGNFPDRFSARQFPNYSSELNVNALLLGDSALYLCASSLSVASNYGYTFGSGTRLTVV.

The chain links TRBV4-2 to TRBJ2-5; 10 bases are shared with TRBD2. Germline trimming cut 4 bases from V and 0 bases from J; bases unmatched to any gene: 8. The length of the CDR3 is 17 residues. Germline CDR1 LGHNA, CDR2 YNFKEQ. The chain's CDR3 is CASSRAGLAWDQETQYF. The CDR3 DNA follows: TGTGCCAGCAGCCGAGCGGGACTAGCGTGGGACCAAGAGACCCAGTACTTC.

The chain uses TRBV4-1 and TRBJ1-5; 7 nucleotides line up with TRBD1. Losses at the gene ends were 4 bases for V and 2 bases for J; bases not matched to a gene: 8. Germline loops: CDR1 MGHRA, CDR2 YSYEKL. The CDR3 extends over 16 amino acids. As DNA, the CDR3 is TGCGCCAGCAGCCCTAGCCGACAGGGAGGCAATCAGCCCCAGCATTTT. Its translation: CASSPSRQGGNQPQHF.

This chain connects TRBV19 to TRBJ2-7; D not resolved. Germline lookup yields CDR1 LNHDA and CDR2 SQIVND (reference sequence). Between the trimmed V and J ends, which lost 4 bases and 3 bases, there was a span of 10 bases. CDR3 length: 13 amino acids. In DNA, the CDR3 is TGTGCCAGTAGTAATTGGACCGACTACGAGCAGTACTTC. Residues: CASSNWTDYEQYF. The entire variable domain, with the rest obtained from reference TRBV19 and TRBJ2-7, is as follows: DGGITQSPKYLFRKEGQNVTLSCEQNLNHDAMYWYRQDPGQGLRLIYYSQIVNDFQKGDIAEGYSVSREKKESFPLTVTSAQKNPTAFYLCASSNWTDYEQYFGPGTRLTVT.

This clone was observed once. The CDR3 coding sequence is TGCGCCAGCAGCCCCGCAGGGGTGAACACTGAAGCTTTCTTT. Its translation is CASSPAGVNTEAFF. This chain connects TRBV5-1 to TRBJ1-1, with D possibly TRBD1 on 6 matching bases. V was shortened by 4 bases and J by 0 bases, with 10 bases between the two germline ends. CDR3 length: 14 residues. Germline V gene lookup returns CDR1 SGHRS and CDR2 YFSETQ.

CDR3 residues: CASSLGQGNWRANVLTF. As DNA, the CDR3 is TGCGCCAGCAGCTTAGGACAGGGAAATTGGAGGGCCAACGTCCTGACTTTC. The rearrangement links TRBV5-1 to TRBJ2-6; 8 bases line up with TRBD1. This CDR3 has 17 residues. From germline, CDR1 is SGHRS and CDR2 YFSETQ. Trimming at V came to 2 bases and at J to 5 bases, leaving 9 bases not matched to a gene.

This clone has a single count. The chain has TRBV5-6 and TRBJ2-1; no clear D gene. Germline CDR1 reads SGHDT; CDR2 reads YYEEEE. Between the trimmed V and J ends, which lost 0 bases and 0 bases, there was a span of 10 bases. The CDR3 totals 16 residues. This CDR3 is CASSLGPRSSYNEQFF. The CDR3 region has the DNA TGTGCCAGCAGCTTGGGCCCACGAAGCTCCTACAATGAGCAGTTCTTC. The complete variable domain, with remaining parts taken from reference TRBV5-6 and TRBJ2-1, reads DAGVTQSPTHLIKTRGQQVTLRCSPKSGHDTVSWYQQALGQGPQFIFQYYEEEERQRGNFPDRFSGHQFPNYSSELNVNALLLGDSALYLCASSLGPRSSYNEQFFGPGTRLTVL.

CDR3 nucleotide sequence: TGTGCCAGTAAACAGGGGCCATCCTACGAGCAGTACTTC. Residues: CASKQGPSYEQYF. The chain joins TRBV19 to TRBJ2-7, with 7 nucleotides matching TRBD1. Looked up from germline, CDR1 is LNHDA and CDR2 is SQIVND (reference sequence). V was clipped by 7 bases and J by 1 base; unmatched bases: 4. This CDR3 has 13 amino acids.

The chain uses TRBV19 and TRBJ2-4; D is unresolved. The CDR3 length is 11 residues. Germline lookup yields CDR1 LNHDA and CDR2 SQIVND (reference sequence). The ends were cut back, 7 bases at V and 4 bases at J, with 5 bases in the middle. The CDR3 sequence: CASTGKNIQYF. CDR3 nucleotide sequence: TGTGCCAGTACCGGGAAAAACATTCAGTACTTC.

This clone was detected only a few times. The V and J genes are TRBV21-1 and TRBJ1-5; the D call in the table, TRBD1, was not verified against the DNA. TRBV21-1 is designated a pseudogene. The CDR3 runs 14 residues. The CDR3 loop reads CASNQRGSNQPQHF. CDR3 DNA: TGTGCCAGCAACCAGAGGGGGAGCAATCAGCCCCAGCATTTT.